The 29 T cell receptor beta chains given below trace back to one sample, sequenced in a study of beta chain features in type 1 diabetes. Investigators reverse transcribed all isolated RNA, so they sequenced expressed TCRB transcripts. TCRdb's copy holds only in-frame clones and misses some; the assay was immunoSEQ multiplex PCR. Among about 140,000 clones listed, roughly 10% were seen once. What was sequenced was central memory CD4+ T cells from blood. These receptors all come from a woman aged 35 to 49 in good health.

The CDR3 region is CASSRVQGGFYEQYF. DNA for the CDR3: TGCGCCAGCAGCCGAGTGCAGGGAGGATTCTACGAGCAGTACTTC. This rearrangement joins TRBV4-3 to TRBJ2-7, with D maybe TRBD2 (6 bases). Per germline, CDR1 LGHNA and CDR2 YSLEER. Trimming left V 4 bases short and J 3 bases short, with 16 bases between. The CDR3 contains 15 residues.

This clone was found a few times. V usage is TRBV10-3 and J usage is TRBJ2-5; 11 bases fit TRBD2. Germline V gene sequence: CDR1 ENHRY, CDR2 SYGVKD. Trimming took 10 bases from V and 9 from J; bases not matched to a gene: 16. There are 15 residues in the CDR3. The CDR3 is CASRTGTSGSGAQYF. Here the CDR3 DNA reads TGTGCCAGCAGAACCGGGACTAGCGGTTCCGGAGCCCAGTACTTC.

This clone was counted only a few times. V gene TRBV7-2 combines with J gene TRBJ1-4; no clear D gene. The CDR3 has 15 amino acids. Germline lookup yields CDR1 SGHTA and CDR2 FQGNSA. V gave up 5 bases and J gave up 0 bases, with 10 bases separating them. Written as DNA, the CDR3 is TGTGCCAGCAGCACATACATGGCAACTAATGAAAAACTGTTTTTT. This sequence encodes CASSTYMATNEKLFF.

This clone was counted only a few times. The rearrangement joins TRBV6-5 to TRBJ2-5; 9 nucleotides match TRBD2. The junction had 10 bases not matched to a gene; V was cut back by 10 bases and J by 4 bases. The CDR3 is 14 residues long. Germline lookup yields CDR1 MNHEY and CDR2 SVGAGI. CDR3 sequence reads: CAKPAGGLVETQYF. The CDR3 nucleotides are TGTGCCAAACCAGCGGGGGGATTGGTAGAGACCCAGTACTTC.

The chain combines TRBV14 with TRBJ2-7; tentative D call: TRBD1 (6 bases). The CDR3 is 15 residues long. The V gene's germline CDR1 is SGHDN and CDR2 FVKESK. Between the trimmed V and J ends, which lost 2 bases and 2 bases, there was a span of 13 bases. CDR3 bases: TGTGCCAGCAGCCAACTGGCAGGGGCCGCCTACGAGCAGTACTTC. This encodes CASSQLAGAAYEQYF.

V gene TRBV5-1 combines with J gene TRBJ1-1; the D gene is possibly TRBD1 (6 bases). The V end was cut by 4 bases, the J end by 1 base, with 14 bases between. The CDR3 spans 15 residues. Germline V CDR1 and CDR2: SGHRS, YFSETQ. CDR3 DNA sequence: TGCGCCAGCAGCGACTACAGGGTAGGGAACACTGAAGCTTTCTTT. This codes for CASSDYRVGNTEAFF.

The chain couples TRBV2 to TRBJ1-1; no clear D. Germline V CDR1 and CDR2: SNHLY, FYNNEI. The V end lost 10 bases, the J end lost 3 bases, and 3 bases lay between the germline ends. The CDR3 is made up of 9 amino acids. The CDR3 bases are TGTGCCACCGACACTGAAGCTTTCTTT. Its translation is CATDTEAFF.

Comment on this clone: This sample includes further DNA sequences coding for the same CDR3. The chain joins TRBV9 to TRBJ2-7; 7 bases line up with TRBD2. V lost 3 bases and J lost 2; bases outside the gene matches: 2. There are 13 residues in the CDR3. In germline, CDR1 is SGDLS, CDR2 YYNGEE. DNA for the CDR3: TGTGCCAGCAGCGCCGGGACTACCTACGAGCAGTACTTC. Translating it yields CASSAGTTYEQYF.

The chain uses TRBV6-1 and TRBJ2-1, with D unresolved. The V end was cut by 5 bases, the J end by 0 bases, with 11 bases between. The length of the CDR3 is 15 residues. The germline CDR1 and CDR2 sequences are MNHNS and SASEGT. CDR3 nucleotide sequence: TGTGCCAGCAGTAGCGCCTGGAGCTCCTACAATGAGCAGTTCTTC. As protein: CASSSAWSSYNEQFF.

Only a few counts were recorded for this clone. The V call is TRBV7-9, the J call TRBJ2-3, with unresolved D. Germline V gene sequence: CDR1 SEHNR, CDR2 FQNEAQ (reference sequence). The CDR3 sequence is 13 residues long. V shed 5 bases and J shed 9 bases, with 15 bases lying between them. CDR3 bases: TGTGCCAGCAGCGGTAAGACTCAGAACACGCAGTATTTT. This codes for CASSGKTQNTQYF. Drawing the rest from reference TRBV7-9 and TRBJ2-3, the complete variable domain is DTGVSQNPRHKITKRGQNVTFRCDPISEHNRLYWYRQTLGQGPEFLTYFQNEAQLEKSRLLSDRFSAERPKGSFSTLEIQRTEQGDSAMYLCASSGKTQNTQYFGPGTRLTVL.

CDR3 DNA sequence: TGCGCCAGCAGCGAGCAGGGTGCGGACTATGGCTACACCTTC. Protein: CASSEQGADYGYTF. The V call is TRBV5-1, the J call TRBJ1-2; D is possibly TRBD1 (5 bases). The CDR3 loop spans 14 amino acids. The germline V gene encodes CDR1 SGHRS and CDR2 YFSETQ. Trimming removed 4 bases at V and 3 bases at J, with 13 bases between. The full variable domain, with the rest looked up from reference TRBV5-1 and TRBJ1-2, is KAGVTQTPRYLIKTRGQQVTLSCSPISGHRSVSWYQQTPGQGLQFLFEYFSETQRNKGNFPGRFSGRQFSNSRSEMNVSTLELGDSALYLCASSEQGADYGYTFGSGTRLTVV.

The rearrangement uses TRBV11-2 and TRBJ2-5; a possible D gene is TRBD1 (5 bases). Germline CDR1 and CDR2: SGHAT and FQNNGV. V was trimmed by 5 bases and J by 7 bases, leaving 8 bases between them. The CDR3 runs to 11 residues. CDR3: CASSEQGTQYF. The CDR3 nucleotides read TGTGCCAGCAGCGAGCAGGGGACCCAGTACTTC.

The chain employs TRBV10-3 and TRBJ1-3, with 7 bases aligning to TRBD1. The CDR3 extends over 16 amino acids. V shed 4 bases and J 0 bases; nucleotides not matched to a gene: 6. The V gene's germline CDR1 is ENHRY and CDR2 SYGVKD. CDR3 protein: CAISGDSPYSGNTIYF. In DNA form, the CDR3 reads TGTGCCATCAGTGGGGACAGTCCGTACTCTGGAAACACCATATATTTT.

The chain recombines TRBV5-1 with TRBJ2-1; 8 nucleotides line up with TRBD2. The germline gives CDR1 SGHRS, CDR2 YFSETQ. V shed 0 bases, J shed 3 bases, and the junction held 2 bases outside the gene matches. The CDR3 consists of 15 residues. The CDR3 coding sequence is TGCGCCAGCAGCTTGGCAGCGGGAGTCTACAATGAGCAGTTCTTC. Its translation is CASSLAAGVYNEQFF.

The V and J genes are TRBV4-1 and TRBJ2-5; TRBD2 agrees at 11 bases. CDR3 length: 18 residues. J gave up 5 bases and V 1 base, and 12 bases lay outside the gene matches. In germline, CDR1 is MGHRA, CDR2 YSYEKL. CDR3 region: CASSQGSRLAGLYETQYF. CDR3 bases: TGCGCCAGCAGCCAAGGCTCCCGACTAGCGGGATTATACGAGACCCAGTACTTC.

This chain joins TRBV4-3 and TRBJ1-4, with D possibly matching TRBD1 (5 bases). V was shortened by 2 bases and J by 7 bases, with 11 bases between the two germline ends. The germline gives CDR1 LGHNA, CDR2 YSLEER. The CDR3 is 14 amino acids. In DNA, the CDR3 is TGCGCCAGCAGCCAAATCCAGGGTTCTGAAAAACTGTTTTTT. This sequence encodes CASSQIQGSEKLFF.

This clone was observed a few times. V and J are TRBV7-2 and TRBJ1-3; maybe TRBD1 (6 bases). The CDR3 is made up of 14 amino acids. Germline lookup yields CDR1 SGHTA and CDR2 FQGNSA. Trimming cost V 6 bases and J 2 bases, with 11 bases left between them. In DNA, the CDR3 is TGTGCCAGCAGGTTGAACAGGGCTGGAAACACCATATATTTT. Translating gives CASRLNRAGNTIYF.

The CDR3 reads CASSITEGYEQYF. DNA for the CDR3: TGTGCCAGCAGCATAACGGAGGGCTACGAGCAGTACTTC. The chain uses TRBV6-4 and TRBJ2-7; possibly TRBD2 for D (6 bases). The CDR3 is 13 residues long. Trimming pared 6 bases from V and 3 bases from J, leaving 12 bases between. From germline, CDR1 is MRHNA and CDR2 SNTAGT.

The rearrangement links TRBV6-4 to TRBJ2-4; TRBD1 agrees at 10 bases. The length of the CDR3 is 15 residues. V lost 6 bases to trimming and J lost 3 bases; unmatched junction nucleotides: 5. CDR1 MRHNA and CDR2 SNTAGT come from the germline V gene. The CDR3 DNA reads as TGTGCCAGCAGACCGGGACAGGGGAGCAAAAACATTCAGTACTTC. Encoded protein: CASRPGQGSKNIQYF.

This clone was observed a handful of times. V and J are TRBV13 and TRBJ2-4; 7 bases match TRBD2. The CDR3 extends over 19 amino acids. The trim removed 5 bases at V and 1 base at J, leaving 17 bases unmatched. Germline V gene data show CDR1 as PRHDT and CDR2 as FYEKMQ (reference sequence). The CDR3 coding sequence is TGTGCCAGCAGCCGACCACCCAGAGCGGCCGGGGGGGCCAAAAACATTCAGTACTTC. Protein: CASSRPPRAAGGAKNIQYF.

In regard to this clone: One end of the junction varies from germline; a read error may be responsible. The rearrangement uses TRBV7-7 and TRBJ2-5; TRBD1 might be the D (6 bases). Per germline, CDR1 SSHAT and CDR2 FNYEAQ (reference sequence). CDR3 length: 18 amino acids. The CDR3 protein is CASSLSGGQGSGQETQYF. CDR3 nucleotide sequence: TGTGCTAGCAGCTTATCGGGCGGGCAGGGGAGCGGACAAGAGACCCAGTACTTC.

The V and J genes are TRBV7-2 and TRBJ2-3; TRBD2 matches 7 bases. The V segment lost 2 bases and the J segment 4 bases; nucleotides outside the gene matches: 6. Germline CDR1 is SGHTA and CDR2 is FQGNSA. This CDR3 is 15 amino acids long. This CDR3 reads CASSLKAGNADTQYF. The DNA for the CDR3 is TGTGCCAGCAGCTTAAAAGCGGGGAACGCAGATACGCAGTATTTT.

The chain carries TRBV2 and TRBJ1-2; D is perhaps TRBD1 (5 bases). This CDR3 region has 12 residues. Germline CDR1 is SNHLY and CDR2 is FYNNEI. V was pared by 8 bases and J by 2 bases, with 9 bases between. CDR3 in DNA: TGTGCCAGCGTGGGGCAGAACTATGGCTACACCTTC. Translating it yields CASVGQNYGYTF.

The chain employs TRBV11-2 and TRBJ2-7; D gene uncertain. The CDR3 runs to 14 residues. The germline V gene has CDR1 SGHAT and CDR2 FQNNGV. Trimming removed 4 bases at V and 6 bases at J, with 16 bases between. The CDR3 region has the DNA TGTGCCAGCAGCTCCCCTGGTCTCGGAGCCGAGCAGTACTTC. Translated: CASSSPGLGAEQYF.

This clone occurred a few times. This chain links TRBV18 with TRBJ1-5; no reliable D call. This CDR3 has 13 residues. Per the germline V gene, CDR1 is KGHSH and CDR2 is LQKENI. Trimming removed 2 bases from V and 6 bases from J, with 8 bases in between. The CDR3: CASSPGRSQPQHF. The CDR3 DNA is TGTGCCAGCTCACCAGGGAGAAGTCAGCCCCAGCATTTT.

The V and J genes are TRBV19 and TRBJ2-4, with 7 positions matching TRBD1. After removal of 8 bases from V and 4 bases from J, the junction contained 14 bases not matched to a gene. There are 16 residues in the CDR3. Germline assignment: CDR1 LNHDA and CDR2 SQIVND (reference sequence). CDR3 residues: CASSSTGSFPKNIQYF. For the CDR3, the DNA is TGTGCCAGTTCTTCGACAGGGTCCTTCCCAAAAAACATTCAGTACTTC.

This clone was counted between two and nine times. CDR3 DNA: TGTGCCAGCAGGCCCAGGACAGACTCCTACGAGCAGTACTTC. Translation gives CASRPRTDSYEQYF. This chain joins TRBV6-6 and TRBJ2-7; D might be TRBD1 (6 bases). The CDR3 totals 14 residues. Germline V gene lookup returns CDR1 MNHNY and CDR2 SVGAGI (reference sequence). The V end lost 6 bases, the J end lost 0 bases, and 12 bases lay between the germline ends.

This clone came up a few times. The rearrangement links TRBV7-2 to TRBJ1-2; 11 bases align to TRBD1. V trimming: 5 bases; J trimming: 7 bases; junction bases outside the gene matches: 15. The CDR3 totals 17 residues. Germline values: CDR1 SGHTA, CDR2 FQGNSA. This chain's CDR3 is CASSPPRTGGIGGGYTF. The CDR3 region has the DNA TGTGCCAGCAGCCCCCCCAGGACAGGGGGCATAGGTGGTGGCTACACCTTC.

The V and J genes are TRBV5-6 and TRBJ2-7; the D gene is possibly TRBD2 (6 bases). This CDR3 spans 14 amino acids. Germline-derived CDR1 and CDR2 are SGHDT and YYEEEE. V shed 4 bases and J shed 2 bases, with 13 bases lying between them. CDR3 sequence reads: CASSGGAGTYEQYF. CDR3 sequence (DNA): TGTGCCAGCAGCGGAGGGGCAGGTACCTACGAGCAGTACTTC.